Listed below are T cell receptor beta chains from one sample, sequenced in a study of blood T cell repertoires in COVID-19. Profiling relied on immunoSEQ multiplex PCR, and the TCRdb table lists in-frame clones only, not all of them. In the table there are around 210,000 clones, about 86% of which are singletons. What was sequenced was peripheral blood. These receptors all come from a woman aged 70-85 years with acute or convalescent COVID-19. Both conserved end residues are trimmed from each CDR3. Each record gives: V gene, CDR3 protein.

TRBV18 ASSPGTGNLYEQY
TRBV7-8 ASSFGGVGVSYNEQF
TRBV5-5 ASRQSGQSSYEQY
TRBV18 ASSPVPGEKLF
TRBV3-1/TRBV3-2 ASSQGQGYQPQH
TRBV19 ASSIGPGTGDTQY
TRBV29-1 SAGTANQPQH
TRBV14 ASSPDEVLAGVDEQF
TRBV7-2 ASSSRTIREQY
TRBV10-2 ASRGTGTTEAF
TRBV4-1 ASSQPGFKNQPQH
TRBV7-2 ASRKSGETQY
TRBV14 ASSQALGVYSGNTIY
TRBV7-8 ASSPQYEQY